The 24 T cell receptor beta chains below were found in one sample sequenced in a study of blood T cell repertoires in COVID-19. The protocol was immunoSEQ multiplex PCR, while the TCRdb copy is restricted to in-frame clones and leaves out a portion. The sample lists roughly 150,000 clones; about 82% were seen once. Sample: peripheral blood. The receptors originated from a man aged 50-59 years with acute or convalescent COVID-19.

This chain joins TRBV4-1 and TRBJ2-1, with 8 bases that match TRBD2. This CDR3 is built from 20 residues. Germline CDR1 reads MGHRA; CDR2 reads YSYEKL. The V and J ends lost 1 base and 7 bases, in that order; junction bases with no gene match: 21. The CDR3 here is CASSQVPGLVAFVTTNEQFF. The CDR3 DNA reads TGCGCCAGCAGCCAAGTCCCGGGACTAGTTGCCTTTGTCACCACGAATGAGCAGTTCTTC.

The V call is TRBV6-5, the J call TRBJ1-2; D unresolved. The CDR3 runs to 13 residues. V gave up 2 bases and J gave up 0 bases, with 4 bases separating them. Per germline, CDR1 MNHEY and CDR2 SVGAGI. The CDR3 sequence is CASSYAANYGYTF. DNA for the CDR3: TGTGCCAGCAGTTACGCAGCTAACTATGGCTACACCTTC.

The V call is TRBV18, the J call TRBJ2-1, with unresolved D. The V end lost 2 bases, the J end lost 5 bases, and 13 bases lay between the germline ends. Germline values: CDR1 KGHSH, CDR2 LQKENI. There are 15 residues in the CDR3. The chain's CDR3 is CASSPTLVSDNEQFF. CDR3 in DNA: TGTGCCAGCTCACCAACCTTAGTAAGTGACAATGAGCAGTTCTTC.

The chain has TRBV7-9 and TRBJ2-1; tentatively, D is TRBD1 (5 bases). Trimming stripped 5 bases from V and 7 bases from J, with 12 bases between. The CDR3 length is 13 residues. In germline, CDR1 is SEHNR, CDR2 FQNEAQ (reference sequence). In nucleotides, the CDR3 is TGTGCCAGCAGCCCCCCAGGGTGGAATGAGCAGTTCTTC. This gives the protein CASSPPGWNEQFF.

The chain carries TRBV19 and TRBJ2-7; possibly TRBD2 for D (5 bases). Germline V gene sequence: CDR1 LNHDA, CDR2 SQIVND (reference sequence). CDR3 length: 16 residues. Trimming pared 3 bases from V and 1 base from J, leaving 16 bases between. The CDR3 loop is CASSIEGPETSYEQYF. CDR3 DNA sequence: TGTGCCAGTAGTATTGAGGGCCCGGAGACTTCCTACGAGCAGTACTTC.

J is TRBJ2-5 and V is TRBV19, with 7 bases that match TRBD1. CDR1 is LNHDA, CDR2 SQIVND, per germline (reference sequence). V gave up 9 bases and J gave up 5 bases; unmatched junction bases: 12. The CDR3 loop spans 14 amino acids. The CDR3 DNA reads TGTGCCAGCACCGGGACAGATATCCGCGAGACCCAGTACTTC. Residues: CASTGTDIRETQYF.

The rearrangement uses TRBV2 and TRBJ1-1, with D possibly being TRBD1 (5 bases). The ends were cut back, 6 bases at V and 2 bases at J, with 10 bases in the middle. The CDR3 runs to 13 residues. Per germline, CDR1 SNHLY and CDR2 FYNNEI. CDR3 sequence (DNA): TGTGCCAGCAGGGTGGGGGGAAACACTGAAGCTTTCTTT. Translating gives CASRVGGNTEAFF.

The V and J genes are TRBV9 and TRBJ2-1, with 9 nucleotides matching TRBD1. There are 17 residues in the CDR3. The V and J ends lost 0 bases and 7 bases, in that order; junction bases with no gene match: 11. Per the germline V gene, CDR1 is SGDLS and CDR2 is YYNGEE. As DNA, the CDR3 is TGTGCCAGCAGCGTAGGAATACAGGGGGCGAAGATAAATGAGCAGTTCTTC. It is translated as CASSVGIQGAKINEQFF.

The V and J genes are TRBV7-9 and TRBJ1-2, with unresolved D. V dropped 0 bases and J dropped 8 bases, with 7 bases sitting between them. Germline assignment: CDR1 SEHNR and CDR2 FQNEAQ (reference sequence). The CDR3 is 12 residues long. Here the CDR3 reads CASSLAGRGYTF. In DNA, the CDR3 is TGTGCCAGCAGCTTAGCCGGTCGGGGCTACACCTTC.

The chain is built from TRBV14 and TRBJ2-7; a possible D gene is TRBD2 (5 bases). This CDR3 spans 16 amino acids. Germline values: CDR1 SGHDN, CDR2 FVKESK. With 1 base removed from V and 3 bases from J, the gap between germline ends came to 16 bases. CDR3 nucleotides: TGTGCCAGCAGCCAAGCCAAAGCTGGGAGCGGCTACGAGCAGTACTTC. This encodes CASSQAKAGSGYEQYF.

The chain carries TRBV7-9 and TRBJ1-1, with 7 bases matching TRBD1. The ends lost 5 bases at V and 0 bases at J; junction bases unmatched: 6. This CDR3 has 15 residues. Germline CDR1 and CDR2: SEHNR and FQNEAQ (reference sequence). In DNA, the CDR3 is TGTGCCAGCAGCCCGGGACAGCGGCTGAACACTGAAGCTTTCTTT. This codes for CASSPGQRLNTEAFF.

This chain joins TRBV9 and TRBJ1-2; 7 positions agree with TRBD1. The CDR3 extends over 12 amino acids. CDR1 is SGDLS, CDR2 YYNGEE, per germline. With 3 bases clipped from V and 10 bases from J, the junction kept 6 bases outside the gene matches. For the CDR3, the DNA is TGTGCCAGCAGCGCCTCGACAGGGACCTACACCTTC. Translation gives CASSASTGTYTF.

The chain has TRBV6-1 and TRBJ2-3; the D gene is possibly TRBD2 (5 bases). V shed 2 bases and J shed 4 bases, with 16 bases lying between them. This CDR3 region has 16 residues. Germline-derived CDR1 and CDR2 are MNHNS and SASEGT. CDR3 sequence: CASSEPGSAGADTQYF. Here the CDR3 DNA reads TGTGCCAGCAGTGAACCAGGATCTGCCGGGGCAGATACGCAGTATTTT.

The chain uses TRBV6-1 and TRBJ1-5, with 7 bases that match TRBD1. The CDR3 totals 15 residues. The J segment lost 7 bases and the V segment lost 3 bases, leaving 9 bases of the junction unmatched. Germline V CDR1 and CDR2: MNHNS, SASEGT. CDR3 protein: CASSDTGTAGQPQHF. CDR3 nucleotides: TGTGCCAGCAGTGACACGGGGACAGCCGGACAGCCCCAGCATTTT.

The V and J genes are TRBV6-1 and TRBJ1-2; D unclear. Germline V gives CDR1 MNHNS, CDR2 SASEGT. V was cut by 0 bases and J by 6 bases, with 11 bases left in between. The CDR3 has 14 residues. This CDR3 reads CASSEARLAHGYTF. Here the CDR3 DNA reads TGTGCCAGCAGTGAAGCGCGGCTAGCCCATGGCTACACCTTC.

This clone showed up just once. The chain uses TRBV2 and TRBJ2-7, with D maybe TRBD1 (5 bases). CDR1 and CDR2 from the germline V gene are SNHLY and FYNNEI. V was clipped by 7 bases and J by 2 bases, with 15 bases between them. This CDR3 spans 14 amino acids. Here the CDR3 DNA reads TGTGCCAGCAATTTTGGACACGGACCCTACGAGCAGTACTTC. Translating gives CASNFGHGPYEQYF.

This chain connects TRBV15 to TRBJ2-7; TRBD1 agrees at 11 bases. CDR3 size: 15 residues. Trimming at V came to 3 bases and at J to 3 bases, leaving 4 bases not matched to a gene. Germline V gene lookup returns CDR1 LNHNV and CDR2 YYDKDF (reference sequence). CDR3 residues: CATSRGTGGYYEQYF. The CDR3 nucleotides are TGTGCCACCAGCAGGGGGACAGGGGGATACTACGAGCAGTACTTC.

The rearrangement uses TRBV9 and TRBJ1-6, with D tentatively TRBD1 (6 bases). Germline V gives CDR1 SGDLS, CDR2 YYNGEE. V was shortened by 0 bases and J by 5 bases, with 9 bases between the two germline ends. The CDR3 is 15 amino acids. CDR3 region: CASSVDRVDNSPLHF. CDR3 DNA sequence: TGTGCCAGCAGCGTAGACAGGGTCGATAATTCACCCCTCCACTTT.

This clone was detected a few times. The V call is TRBV6-5, the J call TRBJ2-5, with 7 nucleotides matching TRBD1. Germline V lookup: CDR1 MNHEY, CDR2 SVGAGI. The CDR3 sequence is 14 residues long. V lost 6 bases to trimming and J lost 2 bases; unmatched junction nucleotides: 6. DNA for the CDR3: TGTGCCAGCAGCCAGGGGGTAATTCAAGAGACCCAGTACTTC. Translation gives CASSQGVIQETQYF.

This chain uses TRBV5-4 with TRBJ2-1; TRBD2 aligns across 11 bases. The CDR3 has 16 residues. Germline-derived CDR1 and CDR2 are SGHNT and YYREEE (reference sequence). V lost 4 bases to trimming and J lost 3 bases; unmatched junction nucleotides: 6. The CDR3 sequence: CASSPRLAGYYNEQFF. CDR3 DNA sequence: TGTGCCAGCAGCCCAAGACTAGCGGGGTACTACAATGAGCAGTTCTTC.

The chain is built from TRBV3-1 (or the pseudogene TRBV3-2) and TRBJ1-5; D is ambiguous. The germline V gene has CDR1 LGHDT and CDR2 YNNKEL (reference sequence). The CDR3 has 17 residues. Trimming stripped 1 base from V and 4 bases from J, with 17 bases between. The CDR3 nucleotides read TGTGCCAGCAGCCAAGGCAGGCTGACTAATCGGAATCAGCCCCAGCATTTT. Its translation: CASSQGRLTNRNQPQHF.

The rearrangement links TRBV20-1 to TRBJ1-1; D is undetermined. V shed 3 bases and J shed 1 base, with 6 bases lying between them. The CDR3 covers 12 residues. The V gene's germline CDR1 is DFQATT and CDR2 SNEGSKA (reference sequence). The CDR3 region is CSASSGNTEAFF. Written as DNA, the CDR3 is TGCAGTGCTAGTTCAGGGAACACTGAAGCTTTCTTT.

The rearrangement links TRBV2 to TRBJ1-4; D not certain. There are 16 residues in the CDR3. Trimming took 0 bases from V and 5 from J, leaving 13 bases between them. Germline values: CDR1 SNHLY, CDR2 FYNNEI. As DNA, the CDR3 is TGTGCCAGCAGTGAAGCGCTTGCCAGGTACAATGAAAAACTGTTTTTT. Translated: CASSEALARYNEKLFF.

CDR3 in amino acids: CASSLLTDDQPQHF. CDR3 nucleotides: TGTGCCAGCAGTTTATTAACAGACGATCAGCCCCAGCATTTT. V is TRBV28 and J is TRBJ1-5; D not certain. CDR3 size: 14 residues. V shed 1 base and J shed 5 bases, with 9 bases lying between them. Looked up from germline, CDR1 is MDHEN and CDR2 is SYDVKM.